This is a list of T cell receptor beta chains from one sample in a study of cytomegalovirus exposure and HLA in healthy donors. Method: immunoSEQ multiplex PCR; TCRdb's copy keeps in-frame clones and lacks some. The data contain 85,000 to 130,000 clones, roughly 75% of them seen just once; the ten biggest clones take up roughly 2.5%. The specimen sequenced was PBMCs. The receptors were sampled from a man in his forties in good health and CMV-seronegative. Each CDR3 is given with its conserved first and last residue. Each record gives: clone size, V gene, D gene, J gene, CDR3 protein, CDR3 DNA. The D gene is left open where the match is weak. Where a row states a size, it is once, few, many or the class of an expanded clone; other rows omit it.

-	TRBV7-7	-	TRBJ2-7	CASSFRVGYEQYF	TGTGCCAGCAGCTTCCGGGTAGGCTACGAGCAGTACTTC
-	TRBV11-2	-	TRBJ2-3	CASSLDSVGGDTQYF	TGTGCCAGCAGCTTAGACTCGGTGGGGGGAGATACGCAGTATTTT
-	TRBV10-2	TRBD1	TRBJ2-5	CASTPQGRETQYF	TGCGCCAGCACTCCACAGGGGAGAGAGACCCAGTACTTC
once	TRBV7-9	TRBD2	TRBJ2-7	CASSSWTSDGREQYF	TGTGCCAGCAGCTCCTGGACTAGCGACGGGCGAGAGCAGTACTTC
few	TRBV5-1	TRBD2	TRBJ2-3	CASSLGTRGTQYF	TGCGCCAGCAGCTTGGGGACTAGGGGTACGCAGTATTTT
-	TRBV9	TRBD2	TRBJ2-2	CASSTRLAGGRTGELFF	TGTGCCAGCAGCACTCGACTAGCGGGGGGGCGTACCGGGGAGCTGTTTTTT
-	TRBV5-8	-	TRBJ2-1	CASSHLGGNEQFF	TGTGCCAGCAGCCATCTGGGGGGCAATGAGCAGTTCTTC
-	TRBV7-9	TRBD2	TRBJ2-3	CASSTSGGGTDTQYF	TGTGCCAGCAGCACGAGCGGGGGAGGCACAGATACGCAGTATTTT
once	TRBV5-1	-	TRBJ2-7	CASSSRTASYEQYF	TGCGCCAGCAGCTCCCGGACAGCGTCCTACGAGCAGTACTTC
-	TRBV4-1	-	TRBJ2-5	CASSRGGFQETQYF	TGCGCCAGCAGCAGGGGGGGATTTCAAGAGACCCAGTACTTC
once	TRBV7-9	-	TRBJ2-3	CASSLAAADTQYF	TGTGCCAGCAGCTTAGCAGCCGCAGATACGCAGTATTTT
-	TRBV6-6	TRBD1	TRBJ1-4	CASSYDRANEKLFF	TGTGCCAGCAGTTACGACAGGGCAAATGAAAAACTGTTTTTT
-	TRBV7-3	-	TRBJ1-1	CASSPLPGYLTEAFF	TGTGCCAGCAGCCCCCTACCGGGATACCTTACTGAAGCTTTCTTT
-	TRBV7-2	-	TRBJ1-2	CASSLFNGRGYTF	TGTGCCAGCAGCTTATTTAACGGTCGGGGCTACACCTTC
few	TRBV19	TRBD2	TRBJ2-1	CASSIQSGGWSEQFF	TGTGCCAGTAGTATACAGAGCGGGGGTTGGAGTGAGCAGTTCTTC
-	TRBV7-9	TRBD2	TRBJ2-3	CASSRGLAGGRADTQYF	TGTGCCAGCAGCAGAGGACTAGCGGGGGGGCGGGCAGATACGCAGTATTTT
-	TRBV2	-	TRBJ1-1	CASSEYEAFF	TGTGCCAGCAGTGAATATGAAGCTTTCTTT
-	TRBV5-4	-	TRBJ2-2	CASSLAGFTGELFF	TGTGCCAGCAGCTTGGCCGGGTTCACCGGGGAGCTGTTTTTT
-	TRBV5-4	-	TRBJ2-1	CASSPTGLLYEQFF	TGTGCCAGCAGCCCTACGGGACTCCTTTATGAGCAGTTCTTC
-	TRBV7-3	TRBD1	TRBJ1-6	CASSLFAGQGNSPLHF	TGTGCCAGCAGCTTATTCGCGGGACAGGGGAATTCACCCCTCCACTTT